The rows below give T cell receptor beta chains drawn from one sample of a study of T-cell memory formation after mild COVID-19. TCRdb re-analysed the 5' RACE reads in MiXCR, keeping a single row per CDR3 protein. The sample has about 290,000 distinct CDR3 sequences, approximately 15% seen once. Sequencing input: PBMCs or a T cell subset sorted from them (not recorded which). These TCRs come from a man aged 18 to 29 who had mild COVID-19 (a few samples of this study predate the infection). Cell type and time point are not known. The CDR3 runs from the conserved cysteine through the conserved F or W. Fields, in order: CDR3 DNA, CDR3 protein, clone size, D gene, J gene, V gene. The D gene is left open where the match is weak. Clone size appears in some rows only: once, few, many, or a class for an expanded clone.

CDR3nt: TGTGCCAGCAGTTCCCGGTATACTCCCGGGACAGGGCCCACTGAAGCTTTCTTT
CDR3aa: CASSSRYTPGTGPTEAFF
abundance: few
d_gene: TRBD1
j_gene: TRBJ1-1
v_gene: TRBV12-3/TRBV12-4

CDR3nt: TGTGCCAGCAGCCCAGTAGGCGAAGAAGCTTTCTTT
CDR3aa: CASSPVGEEAFF
abundance: .
d_gene: .
j_gene: TRBJ1-1
v_gene: TRBV7-8

CDR3nt: TGTGCCAGTAGTACGCTAGCGGGGCCCACAGATACGCAGTATTTT
CDR3aa: CASSTLAGPTDTQYF
abundance: few
d_gene: TRBD2
j_gene: TRBJ2-3
v_gene: TRBV19

CDR3nt: TGTGCCAGCAGTTTATCGACCCCTACTAGCGGAGAGACCCAGTACTTC
CDR3aa: CASSLSTPTSGETQYF
abundance: .
d_gene: TRBD2
j_gene: TRBJ2-5
v_gene: TRBV27

CDR3nt: TGTGCCAGCAGTCCTACAGGGTTCGGGGCCAACGTCCTGACTTTC
CDR3aa: CASSPTGFGANVLTF
abundance: few
d_gene: .
j_gene: TRBJ2-6
v_gene: TRBV6-5

CDR3nt: TGTGCCAGCAGCCTCGAGGGGGGGAATCAGCCCCAGCATTTT
CDR3aa: CASSLEGGNQPQHF
abundance: many
d_gene: .
j_gene: TRBJ1-5
v_gene: TRBV7-2

CDR3nt: TGCGCCAGCAGCCGGGAGGGCAACACTGAAGCTTTCTTT
CDR3aa: CASSREGNTEAFF
abundance: .
d_gene: .
j_gene: TRBJ1-1
v_gene: TRBV4-1

CDR3nt: TGTGCCAGCAGTGAACGACTAGCGGGGCTTCAAGAGACCCAGTACTTC
CDR3aa: CASSERLAGLQETQYF
abundance: .
d_gene: TRBD2
j_gene: TRBJ2-5
v_gene: TRBV6-1

CDR3nt: TGTGCCAGCATGCCTAGCGGGGAGACCCAGTACTTC
CDR3aa: CASMPSGETQYF
abundance: once
d_gene: TRBD2
j_gene: TRBJ2-5
v_gene: TRBV2

CDR3nt: TGTGCCAGCAGCCCCCATGCCACCTACTATGGCTACACCTTC
CDR3aa: CASSPHATYYGYTF
abundance: few
d_gene: .
j_gene: TRBJ1-2
v_gene: TRBV9

CDR3nt: TGCAGCGTTCGCACAGCGGGCACCTATGGCTACACCTTC
CDR3aa: CSVRTAGTYGYTF
abundance: .
d_gene: .
j_gene: TRBJ1-2
v_gene: TRBV29-1

CDR3nt: TGCAGTGCGCAAACAGGGGGAAAGACCCAGTACTTC
CDR3aa: CSAQTGGKTQYF
abundance: few
d_gene: TRBD1
j_gene: TRBJ2-5
v_gene: TRBV20-1

CDR3nt: TGCGCCAGCAGCCAACAGCCAAACACTGAAGCTTTCTTT
CDR3aa: CASSQQPNTEAFF
abundance: .
d_gene: .
j_gene: TRBJ1-1
v_gene: TRBV5-1

CDR3nt: TGTGCCAGCAGCAGGACAGCGCCGGGACAGCCCCAGCATTTT
CDR3aa: CASSRTAPGQPQHF
abundance: .
d_gene: .
j_gene: TRBJ1-5
v_gene: TRBV6-2/TRBV6-3

CDR3nt: TGTGCCAGCCGCCGCGGACTAGAAGTGTGGACCGGGGAGCTGTTTTTT
CDR3aa: CASRRGLEVWTGELFF
abundance: .
d_gene: TRBD2
j_gene: TRBJ2-2
v_gene: TRBV2

CDR3nt: TGTGCCAGCAGAGAGCGAAATGAGCAGTTCTTC
CDR3aa: CASRERNEQFF
abundance: many
d_gene: .
j_gene: TRBJ2-1
v_gene: TRBV12-3/TRBV12-4

CDR3nt: TGCGCCAGCAGGGTTGGGGGGACCGGGTCTGATACGCAGTATTTT
CDR3aa: CASRVGGTGSDTQYF
abundance: .
d_gene: .
j_gene: TRBJ2-3
v_gene: TRBV5-1

CDR3nt: TGTGCCAGCCGGGGACACGTAATAGAGACCCAGTACTTC
CDR3aa: CASRGHVIETQYF
abundance: few
d_gene: .
j_gene: TRBJ2-5
v_gene: TRBV11-1

CDR3nt: TGTGCCAGCAGCGCAAGGGGGGGGTACGAGCAGTACTTC
CDR3aa: CASSARGGYEQYF
abundance: .
d_gene: .
j_gene: TRBJ2-7
v_gene: TRBV6-5

CDR3nt: TGCGCCAGCAGCTTAGGGGAACACTATGGCTACACCTTC
CDR3aa: CASSLGEHYGYTF
abundance: few
d_gene: .
j_gene: TRBJ1-2
v_gene: TRBV5-1

CDR3nt: TGCGCCAGCAGCTCGGAGAGCTCTCGCACAGATACGCAGTATTTT
CDR3aa: CASSSESSRTDTQYF
abundance: .
d_gene: .
j_gene: TRBJ2-3
v_gene: TRBV5-1

CDR3nt: TGTGCCAGTCAAGGACAGAGCTCTGGAAACACCATATATTTT
CDR3aa: CASQGQSSGNTIYF
abundance: few
d_gene: .
j_gene: TRBJ1-3
v_gene: TRBV21-1

CDR3nt: TGCGCCAGCAGCTTTGGGACGGTATCATCGGGTGAAAAACTGTTTTTT
CDR3aa: CASSFGTVSSGEKLFF
abundance: many
d_gene: .
j_gene: TRBJ1-4
v_gene: TRBV5-1

CDR3nt: TGTGCCAGCAGCGCGACAGGGGTCTTGGAGACCCAGTACTTC
CDR3aa: CASSATGVLETQYF
abundance: few
d_gene: TRBD1
j_gene: TRBJ2-5
v_gene: TRBV7-9

CDR3nt: TGCGCCAGCAGTATGACAGGGCGGACTGAAGCTTTCTTT
CDR3aa: CASSMTGRTEAFF
abundance: many
d_gene: TRBD1
j_gene: TRBJ1-1
v_gene: TRBV4-3

CDR3nt: TGCGCCAGCAGCGCTCTGGAGGGCGGGGGGACCGATACGCAGTATTTT
CDR3aa: CASSALEGGGTDTQYF
abundance: .
d_gene: TRBD2
j_gene: TRBJ2-3
v_gene: TRBV5-1

CDR3nt: TGCAGCGTTGCCCCGGCGCGCCAAAGCACAGATACGCAGTATTTT
CDR3aa: CSVAPARQSTDTQYF
abundance: .
d_gene: .
j_gene: TRBJ2-3
v_gene: TRBV29-1